This T cell receptor (beta chain) was sequenced for a study of blood T cell repertoires in COVID-19. The table lists this clone with a count of one. Only in-frame clones appear in the TCRdb table, and some are missing; sequencing was by immunoSEQ multiplex PCR. The sample gives 97,000 or so clones, about 80% of which show up once; 3.5% to 5% is in the top ten. Trimming removed 5 bases at V and 6 bases at J, with 20 bases between. Germline V gene data show CDR1 as SNHLY and CDR2 as FYNNEI. The CDR3 sequence is 16 residues long. The chain links TRBV2 to TRBJ2-1; D possibly corresponds to TRBD2 (6 bases). Sequencing was done on a sample of peripheral blood. The TCR sequence derives from a human donor in a cohort sampled during active COVID-19. The CDR3 DNA reads TGTGCCAGCAGTCGCTTAGAACGCGGGGTCGGCAATGAGCAGTTCTTC. Its protein product is CASSRLERGVGNEQFF.